This T cell receptor (beta chain) stems from a study of cytomegalovirus exposure and HLA in healthy donors. Whole-study results and caveats: It was approximately 150 TCR beta chains that were listed as cytomegalovirus-associated. Evidence from a later analysis indicated that most CMV-associated TCR beta chains looked HLA-restricted.

PCR used 60 Vbeta primers and 13 Jbeta primers. This table comes from immunoSEQ multiplex PCR, and its TCRdb copy is limited to in-frame clones, with some not included. The sample contains some 50,000 clones, 70% to 85% of which appear only once. On this clone: Its antigen is unidentified.

The source is a woman aged 45-65 years in good health and CMV-seropositive. What was sequenced was PBMCs.

DNA of the CDR3: TGTGCCAGCAGCCACGGAGGCCACAATGAGCAGTTCTTC. This sequence encodes CASSHGGHNEQFF. This sequence joins TRBV7-9 and TRBJ2-1; D may be TRBD2 (5 bases). Germline V lookup: CDR1 SEHNR, CDR2 FQNEAQ (reference sequence). Trimming stripped 5 bases from V and 5 bases from J, with 10 bases between. This CDR3 contains 13 residues.